This T cell receptor (beta chain) was identified during a study of cytomegalovirus exposure and HLA in healthy donors. Study-level findings and limits: In a later analysis, at a false discovery rate of 0.05, 16,951 TCR beta sequences were associated with HLA alleles. Owing to their indistinguishability, certain V segments, notably TRBV6-2 and TRBV6-3, were excluded.

The PCR had 60 Vbeta and 13 Jbeta primers. Profiling relied on immunoSEQ multiplex PCR, and the TCRdb table lists in-frame clones only, not all of them. The sample records tens of thousands of clones, more than 70% being singletons. Samples came from healthy bone marrow donors. To note about this clone: Its specificity is not known.

V lost 6 bases and J lost 1, with 13 bases in between. The CDR3 is 14 amino acids. CDR1 is ENHRY and CDR2 is SYGVKD in the germline V gene. Material for sequencing was PBMCs. The receptor's source is a man aged 35 to 55 in good health and CMV-seronegative. J is TRBJ2-7 and V is TRBV10-3, with D tentatively TRBD2 (6 bases). Here the CDR3 reads CAISPGTLSYEQYF. Here the CDR3 DNA reads TGTGCCATCAGCCCAGGGACTCTATCCTACGAGCAGTACTTC.